A single T cell receptor beta chain is shown here with its context. Its antigen is still unknown. One entry per CDR3 protein results from TCRdb running MiXCR on the reads. The profile shows 200,000 to 300,000 distinct CDR3 sequences, around 9% of them singletons. The CDR3 is 14 amino acids. The germline V gene has CDR1 MDHEN and CDR2 SYDVKM. Deletions cut 1 base from V and 4 bases from J, with 10 bases between. These data belong to a study of T cell repertoires in cytomegalovirus infection. Study background: Indicated by public TCR beta signatures were CMV infection and matching HLA type. Whole-study findings and limits: People with CMV and the relevant HLA were identified by cumulative public TCR beta family frequency.

The V and J genes are TRBV28 and TRBJ2-5, with D perhaps given as TRBD1 or TRBD2 (5 bases each). The sequenced sample was PBMCs. The receptor's source is a human donor in good health (CMV status not recorded). Some clones in this sample may be carry-over from other donors' samples. CDR3 residues: CASSLSPGRETQYF. DNA for the CDR3: TGTGCCAGCAGTTTATCACCAGGGAGAGAGACCCAGTACTTC.